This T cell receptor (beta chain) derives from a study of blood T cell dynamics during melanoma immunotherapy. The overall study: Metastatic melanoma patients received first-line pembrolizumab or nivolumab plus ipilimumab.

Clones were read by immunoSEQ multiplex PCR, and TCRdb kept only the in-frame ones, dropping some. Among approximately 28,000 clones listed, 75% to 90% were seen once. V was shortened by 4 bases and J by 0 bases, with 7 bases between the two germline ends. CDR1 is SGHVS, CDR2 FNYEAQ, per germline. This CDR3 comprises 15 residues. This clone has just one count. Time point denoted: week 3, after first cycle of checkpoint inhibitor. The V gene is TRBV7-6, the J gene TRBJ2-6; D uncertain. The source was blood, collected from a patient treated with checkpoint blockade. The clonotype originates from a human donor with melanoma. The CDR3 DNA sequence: TGTGCCAGCAGCTCAATCCTCTCTGGGGCCAACGTCCTGACTTTC. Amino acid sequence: CASSSILSGANVLTF. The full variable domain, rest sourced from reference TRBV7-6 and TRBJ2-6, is GAGVSQSPRYKVTKRGQDVALRCDPISGHVSLYWYRQALGQGPEFLTYFNYEAQQDKSGLPNDRFSAERPEGSISTLTIQRTEQRDSAMYRCASSSILSGANVLTFGAGSRLTVL.